This T cell receptor beta chain was profiled in a study of beta chain features in type 1 diabetes. On the study more broadly: Regarding age, gender and cell yields, patients proved similar to healthy donors.

The study reverse transcribed the entire isolated RNA, so it sequenced expressed TCRB transcripts. About 3.57 million reads were obtained on average from naive, central memory and regulatory T cell samples. Using immunoSEQ multiplex PCR, the repertoire was profiled, and TCRdb retains in-frame clones only, with some absent. The sample shows around 350,000 clones, roughly 12% of them seen only once. Whole-study results and caveats: The study notes PCR might favor shorter templates equally in patients and controls.

Germline CDR1 is SGHDN and CDR2 is FVKESK. V lost 1 base, J lost 5 bases, and 3 bases stayed unmatched. CDR3 length equals 15 residues. Comment on this clone: The antigen is not known.

Sequenced sample: naive CD4+ T cells from blood. J is TRBJ2-2 and V is TRBV14; TRBD1 aligns across 8 bases. The receptor's source is a man between 18 and 35 years old in good health. CDR3 residues: CASSQVTGGTGELFF. The CDR3, as DNA: TGTGCCAGCAGCCAAGTCACAGGGGGAACCGGGGAGCTGTTTTTT.